These 12 T cell receptor beta chains were all obtained from the same sample, sequenced in a study of brain T cells in children with intractable seizures (TCRdb year 2021). The sample's time point, from its label and the paper: blood from clinic visit 5 months post-surgery; TSC patient then seizure free. Libraries were made using the immunoSEQ multiplex PCR assay. The source is immuneACCESS, and TCRdb retained only in-frame sequences with V and J called. Part of the clones is not carried over; for the studies checked, unresolved V genes explain less than half of this, and the remainder is unexplained. The sample table holds about 340,000 clones, of which about 93% were seen once. 5.5% to 6% of the sample lies in the top ten. Sequencing was performed on peripheral blood, taken about 5 months after surgery. These TCRs come from a boy in the first two years of life with tuberous sclerosis and intractable seizures.

This clone was seen a single time. The CDR3 protein is CASSHLGNIQYF. CDR3 sequence (DNA): TGTGCCAGCAGTCACTTGGGAAACATTCAGTACTTC. The chain carries TRBV25-1 and TRBJ2-4, with D unclear. The CDR3 consists of 12 residues. CDR1 MGHDK and CDR2 SYGVNS come from the germline V gene. The V end was cut by 5 bases, the J end by 6 bases, with 8 bases between. Combining the CDR3 with reference TRBV25-1 and TRBJ2-4 gives the whole variable domain EADIYQTPRYLVIGTGKKITLECSQTMGHDKMYWYQQDPGMELHLIHYSYGVNSTEKGDLSSESTVSRIRTEHFPLTLESARPSHTSQYLCASSHLGNIQYFGAGTRLSVL.

The chain carries TRBV6-1 and TRBJ2-1, with D possibly matching TRBD2 (6 bases). The CDR3 loop spans 15 amino acids. CDR1 is MNHNS, CDR2 SASEGT, per germline. The V gene lost 2 bases and the J gene lost 5 bases, with 13 bases spanning the gap. CDR3 in amino acids: CASSEFRERDNEQFF. The CDR3 nucleotides are TGTGCCAGCAGTGAATTTCGGGAGAGGGACAATGAGCAGTTCTTC.

The genes are TRBV29-1 and TRBJ2-1; D not resolved. Germline CDR1 is SQVTM and CDR2 is ANQGSEA. Trimming stripped 4 bases from V and 1 base from J, with 8 bases between. The CDR3 totals 13 residues. The CDR3 here is CSVVWVSYNEQFF. The CDR3 DNA reads as TGCAGCGTTGTATGGGTTTCCTACAATGAGCAGTTCTTC.

This sequence joins TRBV30 and TRBJ2-1; 7 bases align to TRBD2. CDR3 size: 14 residues. V lost 5 bases to trimming and J lost 0 bases; unmatched junction nucleotides: 4. Looked up from germline, CDR1 is GTSNPN and CDR2 is SVGIG (reference sequence). As DNA, the CDR3 is TGTGCCTGGTGCGGGGGAAGCTCCTACAATGAGCAGTTCTTC. Residues: CAWCGGSSYNEQFF.

The CDR3 DNA is TGTGCCAGCGGCACGGGGGTAGCCAAAAACATTCAGTACTTC. As protein: CASGTGVAKNIQYF. The genes are TRBV11-1 and TRBJ2-4, with D perhaps TRBD2 (6 bases). This CDR3 has 14 amino acids. The ends were cut back, 8 bases at V and 0 bases at J, with 11 bases in the middle. The germline V gene encodes CDR1 SGHAT and CDR2 FQDESV (reference sequence).

The chain recombines TRBV7-2 with TRBJ2-5; D might be TRBD2 (6 bases). From germline, CDR1 is SGHTA and CDR2 FQGNSA. The V end was cut by 5 bases, the J end by 5 bases, with 15 bases between. CDR3 size: 14 residues. The CDR3 spells CASSPAGGWETQYF. In DNA form, the CDR3 reads TGTGCCAGCAGCCCCGCCGGGGGTTGGGAGACCCAGTACTTC.

This clone was recorded once. The chain uses TRBV5-4 and TRBJ2-1; maybe TRBD2 (6 bases). V lost 4 bases, J lost 0 bases, and 11 bases lay in between. CDR3 size: 15 residues. Germline V gives CDR1 SGHNT, CDR2 YYREEE (reference sequence). CDR3 residues: CASSGGSYSYNEQFF. For the CDR3, the DNA is TGTGCCAGCAGCGGGGGGTCATACTCCTACAATGAGCAGTTCTTC.

The sample holds one count of this clone. This rearrangement joins TRBV11-3 to TRBJ2-1; D call uncertain. Trimming cost V 5 bases and J 6 bases, with 14 bases left between them. Germline-derived CDR1 and CDR2 are SGHNT and YENEEA. The CDR3 totals 14 residues. CDR3 coding DNA: TGTGCCAGCAGCCCCAACGACATCCTCAATGAGCAGTTCTTC. Protein sequence: CASSPNDILNEQFF.

This chain links TRBV3-1 (or the pseudogene TRBV3-2) with TRBJ2-5; D is possibly TRBD2 (7 bases). This CDR3 has 14 residues. CDR1 and CDR2 (germline): LGHDT, YNNKEL (reference sequence). V was trimmed by 7 bases and J by 5 bases, leaving 17 bases between them. This CDR3 reads CASKREGGTETQYF. The CDR3, as DNA: TGTGCCAGCAAACGAGAGGGGGGGACTGAGACCCAGTACTTC.

This rearrangement joins TRBV19 to TRBJ1-3; D is unclear. Germline V gene lookup returns CDR1 LNHDA and CDR2 SQIVND (reference sequence). CDR3 length: 15 residues. Trimming took 0 bases from V and 2 from J, leaving 8 bases between them. The DNA for the CDR3 is TGTGCCAGTAGTATAGAGGGGAACCCTGGAAACACCATATATTTT. Translation gives CASSIEGNPGNTIYF.

The rearrangement joins TRBV18 to TRBJ1-6; D uncertain. CDR3 length: 16 residues. Trimming shortened V by 3 bases and J by 4 bases, and 13 bases separated the two germline ends. CDR1 is KGHSH, CDR2 LQKENI, per germline. CDR3 DNA: TGTGCCAGCTCACCGGACGTCACGGGGTATAATTCACCCCTCCACTTT. Protein: CASSPDVTGYNSPLHF.

This CDR3 reads CASRATPEQYF. The CDR3 nucleotides read TGTGCCAGCAGGGCAACTCCCGAGCAGTACTTC. The genes are TRBV2 and TRBJ2-7; D remains ambiguous. The CDR3 is 11 amino acids. Germline V CDR1 and CDR2: SNHLY, FYNNEI. The germline V and J ends were trimmed by 6 bases and 6 bases, with 9 bases remaining between them.